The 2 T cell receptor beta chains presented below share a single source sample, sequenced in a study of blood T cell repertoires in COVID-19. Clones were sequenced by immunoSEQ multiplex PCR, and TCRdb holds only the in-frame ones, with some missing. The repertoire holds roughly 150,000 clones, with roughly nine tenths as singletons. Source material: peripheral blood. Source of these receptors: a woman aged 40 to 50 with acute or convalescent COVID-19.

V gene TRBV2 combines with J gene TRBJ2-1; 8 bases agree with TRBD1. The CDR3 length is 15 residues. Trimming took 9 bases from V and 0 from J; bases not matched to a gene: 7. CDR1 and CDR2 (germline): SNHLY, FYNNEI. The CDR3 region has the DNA TGTGCCAGTGGTTGGACAGGGAGCTCCTACAATGAGCAGTTCTTC. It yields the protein CASGWTGSSYNEQFF.

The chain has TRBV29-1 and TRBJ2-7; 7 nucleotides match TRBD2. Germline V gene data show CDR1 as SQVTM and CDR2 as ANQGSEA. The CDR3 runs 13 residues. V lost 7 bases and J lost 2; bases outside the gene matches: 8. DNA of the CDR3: TGCAGCGCCGTGGGAGGGGAGACCTACGAGCAGTACTTC. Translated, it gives CSAVGGETYEQYF.